This T cell receptor beta chain was sequenced for a study of blood T cell repertoires in COVID-19. Study details: Researchers got acute and convalescent COVID-19 samples from the United States, Italy and Spain. Sample material is recorded as cDNA or gDNA derived from T cells, B-cell-depleted T cells, or PBMCs.

This clone was picked up one time. At one end the junction does not follow the germline gene, possibly because of a read error. CDR1 and CDR2 (germline): KGHDR, SFDVKD. CDR3 size: 13 residues. Sequencing was performed with immunoSEQ multiplex PCR; in TCRdb, only in-frame clones are kept and a portion is missing. This sample yields fewer than 150,000 clones, of which around 80% are seen a single time; 11% belongs to the top ten. This receptor was taken from a human donor in a cohort sampled during active COVID-19. V usage is TRBV24-1 and J usage is TRBJ1-1; 7 positions match TRBD1. Material for sequencing was peripheral blood. The CDR3 sequence is CASRGGRNTEAFF. The CDR3 coding sequence is TGTGCCTCCAGGGGGGGGCGAAACACTGAAGCTTTCTTT.